This T cell receptor beta chain came from a study of blood T cell repertoires in COVID-19. Overall study context: The samples span acute and convalescent COVID-19 from the United States, Italy and Spain.

The assay was immunoSEQ multiplex PCR, and TCRdb's table has in-frame clones only and misses some. Of approximately 82,000 clones in the sample, roughly 91% were seen once. CDR3 length: 14 amino acids. Trimming stripped 3 bases from V and 2 bases from J, with 10 bases between. The V gene's germline CDR1 is KGHSH and CDR2 LQKENI. The chain couples TRBV18 to TRBJ1-2; D gene ambiguous. The clonotype was recovered from a man between 65 and 79 years old with active or convalescent COVID-19. Input material: peripheral blood. The DNA for the CDR3 is TGTGCCAGCTCACCCAGCGACGGGAACTATGGCTACACCTTC. It translates to CASSPSDGNYGYTF.